One T cell receptor beta chain is described in this entry. The target of this receptor is not known. The data belong to a study of CXCR3-negative and CXCR3-positive naive CD8 T cells (dated by TCRdb to the late 2010s). Broadly, across the study: Some 130 million TRB reads were obtained in total, roughly 1.5 +/- 0.3 million reads per library. Data from around 11 donors, pooled across two independent experiments, went into the diversity and physicochemical repertoire analyses. Naive subsets from about five donors and memory cells from 3 donors were included in the TRBV-TRBJ cluster analysis.

Each CD8+ T cell subset was flow-sorted in triplicate, and around 300,000 cells per subset were placed directly into RLT lysis buffer. To exclude memory contaminants, naive CD8+ T cells were stringently defined as CD45RO-CCR7+CD27+CD95-. Peripheral blood mononuclear cells were isolated from buffy coats by standard density gradient centrifugation. Naive CXCR3-negative and CXCR3-positive CD8+ T cells were flow-sorted on a FACSAria III. Total RNA was extracted from sorted cells with an RNeasy Mini Kit. Per the germline V gene (reference sequence), SEHNR is the CDR1 and FQNEAQ is the CDR2. CDR3 length: 12 amino acids, cysteine to phenylalanine. No DNA is listed. The full study reports these points: Because surface CD5, which is linked to self-reactivity in mice, was comparable between the naive subsets, TCR interaction strength was also inferred from the physicochemical properties of TRB CDR3s. Naive CXCR3-negative and CXCR3-positive cells from the same donor showed similar TRBV-TRBJ usage, whereas memory cells showed distinct patterns. Comparably high repertoire diversity was found in both naive subsets, whereas much lower repertoire diversity was found in memory CD8+ T cells. Because CXCR3 expression was partially decreased after cryopreservation, freshly isolated PBMCs were used for most assays. TRB CDR3s from CXCR3-positive naive cells showed higher hydrophobicity (lower Kidera factor 4), lower energy, and higher strength and volume indices than CXCR3-negative naive cells.

The sequencing machine was a NextSeq 550. The Human TCR Profiling Kit (MiLaboratory) was used to make UMI-labeled 5' RACE TRB cDNA libraries. The full amount of extracted RNA was used for cDNA synthesis, and the full amount of resulting cDNA was used for PCR amplification. The libraries were made side by side, with each library going through the same number of PCR cycles. As for the original processing: MIGEC and MiXCR extracted about 49,000 +/- 11,000 unique UMI-labeled TRB cDNA molecules per library, requiring at least two reads per UMI. An average of roughly 40,000 +/- 10,000 functional in-frame TRB CDR3 nucleotide clonotypes without stop codons was found per library. After downsampling to 5000 UMI-labeled TRB molecules per sample, diversity metrics, including normalized Shannon-Wiener and Chao1, were computed in VDJtools. For the central five CDR3 residues, VDJtools calculated physicochemical properties weighted by clonotype size, namely interaction energy, strength, volume and Kidera factor 4. Reads reprocessed by TCRdb are summarized as one entry per CDR3 protein sequence, and DNA is absent. V and J calls and clone size were set by TCRdb, not the authors. The table for this sample shows around 81,000 distinct CDR3 sequences. The ten largest clones capture around 1.6% of the sample.

This chain is built from TRBV7-9 and TRBJ2-7. Sequenced: naive CXCR3- CD8+ T cells from blood. The label giving this sample's cell subset or site can be read as: CD45RO-CCR7+CD27+CD95- naive CD8+ T cells lacking CXCR3 (TNR3-). The receptor was isolated from a human donor in good health. Some clones in this sample may be carry-over from other donors' samples. The CDR3 reads CASSLIVYEQYF.